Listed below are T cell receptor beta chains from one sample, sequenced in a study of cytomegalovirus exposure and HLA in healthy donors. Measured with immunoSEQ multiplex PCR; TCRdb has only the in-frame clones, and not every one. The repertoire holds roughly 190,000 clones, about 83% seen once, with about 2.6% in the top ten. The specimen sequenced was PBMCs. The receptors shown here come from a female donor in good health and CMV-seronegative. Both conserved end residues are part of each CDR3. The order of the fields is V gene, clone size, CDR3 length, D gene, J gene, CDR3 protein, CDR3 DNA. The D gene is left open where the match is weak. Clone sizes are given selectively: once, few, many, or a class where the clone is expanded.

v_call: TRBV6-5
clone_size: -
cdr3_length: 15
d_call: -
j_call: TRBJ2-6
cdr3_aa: CASRRTDSGANVLTF
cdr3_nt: TGTGCCAGCAGGCGGACAGACTCTGGGGCCAACGTCCTGACTTTC

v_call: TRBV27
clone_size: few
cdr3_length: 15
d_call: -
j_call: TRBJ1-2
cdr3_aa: CASSFSGVGQGGYTF
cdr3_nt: TGTGCCAGCAGTTTCAGTGGGGTCGGGCAGGGTGGCTACACCTTC

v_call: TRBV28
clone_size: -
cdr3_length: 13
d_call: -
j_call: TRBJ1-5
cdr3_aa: CASSLTEVRPQHF
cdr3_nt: TGTGCCAGCAGTTTAACCGAGGTTCGCCCCCAGCATTTT

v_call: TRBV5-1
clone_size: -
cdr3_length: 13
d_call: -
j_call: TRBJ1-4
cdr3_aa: CASSGSKNEKLFF
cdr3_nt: TGCGCCAGCAGCGGCAGTAAAAATGAAAAACTGTTTTTT

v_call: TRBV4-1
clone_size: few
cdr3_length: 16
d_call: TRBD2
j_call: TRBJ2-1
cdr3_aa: CASSQEVTLAANEQFF
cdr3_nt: TGCGCCAGCAGCCAAGAAGTAACTCTAGCGGCGAATGAGCAGTTCTTC

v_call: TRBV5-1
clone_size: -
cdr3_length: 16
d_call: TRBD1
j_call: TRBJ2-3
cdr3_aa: CASSLNRGLPTDTQYF
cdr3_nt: TGCGCCAGCAGCTTGAACAGGGGGCTTCCCACAGATACGCAGTATTTT

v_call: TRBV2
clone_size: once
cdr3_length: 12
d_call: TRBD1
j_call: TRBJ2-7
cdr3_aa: CASRTGTHEQYF
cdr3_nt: TGTGCCAGCCGGACAGGGACGCACGAGCAGTACTTC

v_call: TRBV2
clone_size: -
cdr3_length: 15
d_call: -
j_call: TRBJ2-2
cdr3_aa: CASSELRANAGELFF
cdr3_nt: TGTGCCAGCAGTGAACTGAGGGCGAACGCCGGGGAGCTGTTTTTT

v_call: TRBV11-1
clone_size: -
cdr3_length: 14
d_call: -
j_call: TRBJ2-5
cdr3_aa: CASSLILASETQYF
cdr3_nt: TGTGCCAGCAGCTTAATCCTAGCTTCAGAGACCCAGTACTTC

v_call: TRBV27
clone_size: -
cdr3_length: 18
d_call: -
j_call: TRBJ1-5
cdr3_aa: CASSLYGFATGSNQPQHF
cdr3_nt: TGTGCCAGCAGTTTATACGGTTTCGCAACAGGGTCCAATCAGCCCCAGCATTTT

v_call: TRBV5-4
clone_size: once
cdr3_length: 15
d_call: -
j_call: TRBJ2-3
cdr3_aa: CASSPVPASADTQYF
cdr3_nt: TGTGCCAGCAGTCCAGTCCCGGCTAGCGCCGATACGCAGTATTTT

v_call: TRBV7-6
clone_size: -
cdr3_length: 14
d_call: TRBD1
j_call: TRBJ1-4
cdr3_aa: CASSSRQGVEKLFF
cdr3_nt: TGTGCCAGCAGCTCCCGACAGGGGGTTGAAAAACTGTTTTTT

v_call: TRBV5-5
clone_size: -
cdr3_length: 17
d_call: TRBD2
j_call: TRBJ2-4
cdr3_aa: CASIGTSGALAKNIQYF
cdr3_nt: TGTGCCAGCATTGGGACTAGCGGGGCCCTAGCCAAAAACATTCAGTACTTC

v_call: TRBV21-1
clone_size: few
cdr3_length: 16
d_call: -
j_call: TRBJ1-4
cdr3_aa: CASSNGWSRANEKLFF
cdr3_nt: TGTGCCAGCAGCAATGGATGGTCCAGGGCCAATGAAAAACTGTTTTTT

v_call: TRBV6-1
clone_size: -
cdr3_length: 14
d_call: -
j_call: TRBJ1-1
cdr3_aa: CATSLEAGNTEAFF
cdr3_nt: TGTGCCACCTCGTTGGAGGCGGGGAACACTGAAGCTTTCTTT

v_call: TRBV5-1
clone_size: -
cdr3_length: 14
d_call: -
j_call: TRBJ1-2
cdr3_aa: CASSLGTGTYGYTF
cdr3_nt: TGCGCCAGCAGCTTAGGTACGGGTACCTATGGCTACACCTTC

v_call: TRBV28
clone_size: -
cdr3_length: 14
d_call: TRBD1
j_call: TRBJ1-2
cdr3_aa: CASSLQGLNYGYTF
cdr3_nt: TGTGCCAGCAGCCTACAGGGGCTTAACTATGGCTACACCTTC

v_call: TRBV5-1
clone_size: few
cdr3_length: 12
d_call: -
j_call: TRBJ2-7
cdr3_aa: CASSLVRAEQYF
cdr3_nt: TGCGCCAGCAGCTTGGTCAGGGCAGAGCAGTACTTC

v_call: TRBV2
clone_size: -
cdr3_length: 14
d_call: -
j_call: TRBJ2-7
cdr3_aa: CASSEGSLSYEQYF
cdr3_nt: TGTGCCAGCAGTGAAGGTTCACTCTCCTACGAGCAGTACTTC

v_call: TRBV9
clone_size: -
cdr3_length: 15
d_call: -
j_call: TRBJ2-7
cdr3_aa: CASSVGGTVSYEQYF
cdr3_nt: TGTGCCAGCAGCGTAGGCGGGACAGTTTCCTACGAGCAGTACTTC

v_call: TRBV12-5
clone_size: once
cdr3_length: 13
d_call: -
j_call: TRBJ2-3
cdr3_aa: CASGSGMGDTQYF
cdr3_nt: TGTGCTAGTGGATCAGGGATGGGAGATACGCAGTATTTT

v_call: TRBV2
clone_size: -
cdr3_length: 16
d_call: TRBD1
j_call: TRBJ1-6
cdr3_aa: CASSPDRGLVNSPLHF
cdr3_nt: TGTGCCAGCAGTCCGGACAGGGGGTTAGTGAATTCACCCCTCCACTTT

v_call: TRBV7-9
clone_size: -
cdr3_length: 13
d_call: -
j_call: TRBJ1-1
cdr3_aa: CASSLVPGIEAFF
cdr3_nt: TGTGCCAGCAGCTTAGTCCCAGGGATAGAAGCTTTCTTT

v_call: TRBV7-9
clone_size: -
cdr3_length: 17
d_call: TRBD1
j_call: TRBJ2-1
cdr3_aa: CASSPNPGGTGGNEQFF
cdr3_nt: TGTGCCAGCAGCCCAAACCCTGGAGGGACAGGGGGAAATGAGCAGTTCTTC

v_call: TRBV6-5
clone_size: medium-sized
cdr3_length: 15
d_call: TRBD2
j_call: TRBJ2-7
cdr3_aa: CASSPGVAGAGEQYF
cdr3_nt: TGTGCCAGCAGCCCGGGGGTAGCGGGGGCTGGCGAGCAGTACTTC

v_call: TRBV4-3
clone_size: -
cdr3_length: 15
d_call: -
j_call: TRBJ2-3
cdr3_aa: CASSQDNWSTDTQYF
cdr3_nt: TGCGCCAGCAGCCAAGATAACTGGAGCACAGATACGCAGTATTTT

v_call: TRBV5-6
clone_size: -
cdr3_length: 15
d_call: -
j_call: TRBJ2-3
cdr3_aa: CASSLVGTSTDTQYF
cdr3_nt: TGTGCCAGCAGCTTGGTCGGGACTAGCACAGATACGCAGTATTTT

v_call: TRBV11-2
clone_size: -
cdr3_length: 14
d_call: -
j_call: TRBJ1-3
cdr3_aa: CASSSSLLGNTIYF
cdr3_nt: TGTGCCAGCAGCTCCTCCTTGTTGGGAAACACCATATATTTT

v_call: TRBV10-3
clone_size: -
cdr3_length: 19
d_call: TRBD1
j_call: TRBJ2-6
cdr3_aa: CAISPGEGAEGPGANVLTF
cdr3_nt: TGTGCCATCAGCCCGGGTGAGGGGGCGGAAGGTCCTGGGGCCAACGTCCTGACTTTC

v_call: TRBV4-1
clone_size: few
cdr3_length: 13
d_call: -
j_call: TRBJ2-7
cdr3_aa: CASSPNEAYEQYF
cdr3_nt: TGCGCCAGCAGCCCTAACGAGGCCTACGAGCAGTACTTC

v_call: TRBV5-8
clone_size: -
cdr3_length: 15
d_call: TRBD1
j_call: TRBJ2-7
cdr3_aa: CASSLSGQGVREQYF
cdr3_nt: TGTGCCAGCAGCTTAAGCGGACAGGGTGTGCGGGAGCAGTACTTC

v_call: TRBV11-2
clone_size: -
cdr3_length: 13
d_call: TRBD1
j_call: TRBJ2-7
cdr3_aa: CASSHNRGREQYF
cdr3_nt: TGTGCCAGCAGCCACAACAGGGGGCGCGAGCAGTACTTC

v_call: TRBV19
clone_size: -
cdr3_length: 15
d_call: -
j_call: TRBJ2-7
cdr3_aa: CASSIAAGFSYEQYF
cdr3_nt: TGTGCCAGTAGTATAGCCGCAGGCTTCTCCTACGAGCAGTACTTC

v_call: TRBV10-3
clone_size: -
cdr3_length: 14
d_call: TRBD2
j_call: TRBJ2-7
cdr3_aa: CAISGAAGDYEQYF
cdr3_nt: TGTGCCATCAGTGGGGCCGCGGGAGACTACGAGCAGTACTTC

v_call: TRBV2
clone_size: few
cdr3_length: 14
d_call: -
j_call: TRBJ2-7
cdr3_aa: CASSDLRESYEQYF
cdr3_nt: TGTGCCAGCAGTGATTTAAGGGAGTCCTACGAGCAGTACTTC

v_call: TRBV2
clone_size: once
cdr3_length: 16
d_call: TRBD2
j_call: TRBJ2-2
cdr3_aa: CASSTQRGGITGELFF
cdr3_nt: TGTGCCAGCAGTACCCAGCGGGGGGGCATCACCGGGGAGCTGTTTTTT

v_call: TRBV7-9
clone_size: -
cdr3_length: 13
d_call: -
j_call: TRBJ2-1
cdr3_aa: CASSLSIRGEQFF
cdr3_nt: TGTGCCAGCAGCTTATCCATACGAGGGGAGCAGTTCTTC

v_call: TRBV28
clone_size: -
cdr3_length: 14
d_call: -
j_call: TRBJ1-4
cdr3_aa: CASSPSGRNEKLFF
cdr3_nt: TGTGCCAGCAGTCCCTCCGGGAGAAATGAAAAACTGTTTTTT

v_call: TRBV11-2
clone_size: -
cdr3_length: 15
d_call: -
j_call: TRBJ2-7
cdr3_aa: CASSLGATGPYEQYF
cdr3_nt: TGTGCCAGCAGCTTAGGAGCGACAGGACCCTACGAGCAGTACTTC

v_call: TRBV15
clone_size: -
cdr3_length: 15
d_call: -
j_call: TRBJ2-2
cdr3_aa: CATSIGDRDTGELFF
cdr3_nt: TGTGCCACCAGCATCGGCGACAGAGACACCGGGGAGCTGTTTTTT

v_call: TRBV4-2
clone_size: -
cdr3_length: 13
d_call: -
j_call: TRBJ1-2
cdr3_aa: CASSQELLRGYTF
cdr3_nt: TGTGCCAGCAGCCAAGAACTCCTCAGGGGCTACACCTTC

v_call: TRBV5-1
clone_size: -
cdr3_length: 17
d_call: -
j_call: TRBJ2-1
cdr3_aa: CASSFRGEAAIYNEQFF
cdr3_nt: TGCGCCAGCAGCTTCCGCGGTGAGGCGGCGATCTACAATGAGCAGTTCTTC

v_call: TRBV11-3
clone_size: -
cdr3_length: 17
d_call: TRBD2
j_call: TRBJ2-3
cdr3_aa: CASSRRLAGGITDTQYF
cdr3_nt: TGTGCCAGCAGCAGACGACTAGCGGGGGGTATCACAGATACGCAGTATTTT

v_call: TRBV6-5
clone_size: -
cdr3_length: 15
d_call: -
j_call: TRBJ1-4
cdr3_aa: CASSYSWTANEKLFF
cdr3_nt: TGTGCCAGCAGTTACTCGTGGACAGCTAATGAAAAACTGTTTTTT

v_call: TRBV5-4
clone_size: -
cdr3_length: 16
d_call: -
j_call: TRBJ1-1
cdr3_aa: CASSQEVGRANTEAFF
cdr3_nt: TGTGCCAGCAGCCAAGAGGTGGGCAGGGCTAACACTGAAGCTTTCTTT

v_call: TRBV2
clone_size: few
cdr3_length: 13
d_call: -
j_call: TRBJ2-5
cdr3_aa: CASSGSSEETQYF
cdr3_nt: TGTGCCAGCAGTGGGTCTAGCGAAGAGACCCAGTACTTC

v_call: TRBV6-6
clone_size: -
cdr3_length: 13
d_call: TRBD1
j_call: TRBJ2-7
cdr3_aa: CASSSTGFYEQYF
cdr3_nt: TGTGCCAGCAGCTCGACAGGGTTCTACGAGCAGTACTTC

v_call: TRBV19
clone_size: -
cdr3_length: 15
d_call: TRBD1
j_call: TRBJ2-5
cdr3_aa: CASSEGARIKETQYF
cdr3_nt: TGTGCCAGTAGCGAGGGGGCGCGAATAAAAGAGACCCAGTACTTC

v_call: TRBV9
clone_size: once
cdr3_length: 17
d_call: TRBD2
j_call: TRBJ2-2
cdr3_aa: CASSVQGLAGNTGELFF
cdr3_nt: TGTGCCAGCAGCGTCCAGGGACTAGCGGGGAACACCGGGGAGCTGTTTTTT

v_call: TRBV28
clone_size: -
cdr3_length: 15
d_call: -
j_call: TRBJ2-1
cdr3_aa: CASSLEESSYNEQFF
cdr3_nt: TGTGCCAGCAGTTTAGAGGAGAGCTCCTACAATGAGCAGTTCTTC